The text below deals with one T cell receptor beta chain. CD4+ and CD8+ T cells were sorted from PBMCs stained for CD3, CD4 and CD8. The V gene lost 5 bases and the J gene lost 0 bases, with 13 bases spanning the gap. From germline, CDR1 is SEHNR and CDR2 FQNEAQ (reference sequence). CDR3 length equals 16 residues. It was cDNA, reverse transcribed from extracted RNA, that served as the sequencing template. Generated by immunoSEQ multiplex PCR, the TCRdb table keeps only in-frame clones and is missing some. This table has tens of thousands of clones, around 54% appearing once. This sample is part of a study of CD8+ T cells in alopecia areata.

The sequence came from a human donor with alopecia areata. The rearrangement uses TRBV7-9 and TRBJ2-2; D may be TRBD2 (6 bases). Sequencing was carried out using NKG2D-high CD8+ T cells sorted from blood. CDR3 sequence (DNA): TGTGCCAGCAGCCTCCGGGGGAAAGCGAACACCGGGGAGCTGTTTTTT. This encodes CASSLRGKANTGELFF.